These 24 T cell receptor beta chains originate from one sample sequenced in a study of shared clonotypes between healthy human individuals. Measured with immunoSEQ multiplex PCR; TCRdb has only the in-frame clones, and not every one. The repertoire has some 1.4 million clones, more than 95% of them found once; the top ten carry over 1%. Source material: naive CD4+ T cells sorted from blood. The subset is: CD45RA+ positively selected. These receptors were obtained from a man aged 25-40 years in good health.

The rearrangement uses TRBV27 and TRBJ2-5, with a possible D match to TRBD2 (5 bases). The CDR3 has 14 residues. V was shortened by 5 bases and J by 3 bases, with 13 bases between the two germline ends. The V gene's germline CDR1 is MNHEY and CDR2 SMNVEV (reference sequence). As DNA, the CDR3 is TGTGCCAGCAGTACTAGAGGGCTGGAAGAGACCCAGTACTTC. Translation gives CASSTRGLEETQYF.

The chain carries TRBV10-1 and TRBJ2-7; 7 bases are a match to TRBD2. The CDR3 contains 15 residues. The germline V gene encodes CDR1 WNHNN and CDR2 SYGVQD (reference sequence). Losses at the gene ends were 6 bases for V and 6 bases for J; bases not matched to a gene: 14. The CDR3 reads CASSASRGGTGEQYF. The DNA for the CDR3 is TGCGCCAGCAGCGCCTCTCGGGGAGGGACCGGCGAGCAGTACTTC.

The CDR3 is CASSLSGGGYTF. The CDR3 coding sequence is TGTGCCAGCAGCCTATCGGGCGGTGGCTACACCTTC. The chain couples TRBV28 to TRBJ1-2; no clear D. The CDR3 spans 12 residues. CDR1 is MDHEN, CDR2 SYDVKM, per germline. V was pared by 6 bases and J by 7 bases, with 12 bases between.

The chain is built from TRBV2 and TRBJ1-5, with D unresolved. This CDR3 comprises 14 residues. Germline V gives CDR1 SNHLY, CDR2 FYNNEI. V shed 5 bases and J shed 7 bases, with 15 bases lying between them. This chain's CDR3 is CASSPEVNYQPQHF. The CDR3 DNA reads TGTGCCAGCAGTCCGGAGGTAAACTACCAGCCCCAGCATTTT.

The V call is TRBV2, the J call TRBJ2-7; D is unresolved. This CDR3 is 10 amino acids long. Germline assignment: CDR1 SNHLY and CDR2 FYNNEI. For the CDR3, the DNA is TGTGCATCAGCCCGGAGCGAGCAGTACTTC. Translating it yields CASARSEQYF. The full variable domain, its missing parts supplied by reference TRBV2 and TRBJ2-7, is EPEVTQTPSHQVTQMGQEVILRCVPISNHLYFYWYRQILGQKVEFLVSFYNNEISEKSEIFDDQFSVERPDGSNFTLKIRSTKLEDSAMYFCASARSEQYFGPGTRLTVT.

The rearrangement uses TRBV10-2 and TRBJ2-3; 8 positions agree with TRBD2. V lost 5 bases and J lost 0; bases outside the gene matches: 7. CDR1 is WSHSY and CDR2 is SAAADI in the germline V gene. This CDR3 has 16 residues. This CDR3 is CASSSPGGPSTDTQYF. In nucleotides, the CDR3 is TGCGCCAGCAGTTCCCCGGGGGGGCCTAGCACAGATACGCAGTATTTT.

V gene TRBV5-1 combines with J gene TRBJ2-3, with 16 nucleotides matching TRBD2. From germline, CDR1 is SGHRS and CDR2 YFSETQ. V trimming: 4 bases; J trimming: 1 base; junction bases outside the gene matches: 9. CDR3 length: 19 residues. DNA of the CDR3: TGCGCCAGCAGCCCGGGACTAGCGGGAGGGGATGGCGGCACAGATACGCAGTATTTT. Protein: CASSPGLAGGDGGTDTQYF.

V is TRBV25-1 and J is TRBJ2-7; no reliable D call. CDR1 is MGHDK and CDR2 is SYGVNS in the germline V gene. This CDR3 has 12 amino acids. Trimming removed 5 bases from V and 4 bases from J, with 9 bases in between. CDR3: CASSNSGYEQYF. Here the CDR3 DNA reads TGTGCCAGCAGTAACAGTGGTTACGAGCAGTACTTC.

This chain links TRBV11-3 with TRBJ2-2; TRBD1 agrees at 7 bases. After removal of 6 bases from V and 6 bases from J, the junction contained 7 bases not matched to a gene. The CDR3 runs 14 residues. Germline CDR1 reads SGHNT; CDR2 reads YENEEA. CDR3 residues: CASSVDRVAGELFF. The CDR3, as DNA: TGTGCCAGCAGTGTTGACAGGGTTGCCGGGGAGCTGTTTTTT.

The V call is TRBV6-1, the J call TRBJ2-5; D is perhaps TRBD2 (5 bases). CDR1 and CDR2 (germline): MNHNS, SASEGT. V was pared by 10 bases and J by 3 bases, with 18 bases between. This CDR3 spans 14 amino acids. The CDR3 DNA is TGTGCCAACAAACGGGCGGAGGCGGAAGAGACCCAGTACTTC. It yields the protein CANKRAEAEETQYF.

This chain links TRBV19 with TRBJ1-1, with a tentative D call TRBD1 (5 bases). This CDR3 region has 14 residues. Looked up from germline, CDR1 is LNHDA and CDR2 is SQIVND (reference sequence). V was pared by 1 base and J by 4 bases, with 10 bases between. CDR3 nucleotides: TGTGCCAGTAGTATAGGCAGGGAGACCACTGAAGCTTTCTTT. Amino acids: CASSIGRETTEAFF.

CDR3 nucleotide sequence: TGTGCCAGCAGCGTAGGGTTTGCTGAGCAGTTCTTC. Amino acids: CASSVGFAEQFF. The chain combines TRBV9 with TRBJ2-1; D is unclear. CDR1 and CDR2 (germline): SGDLS, YYNGEE. The V end lost 0 bases, the J end lost 9 bases, and 7 bases lay between the germline ends. This CDR3 spans 12 amino acids.

The chain combines TRBV10-3 with TRBJ2-7, with 8 bases fitting TRBD1. The germline CDR1 and CDR2 sequences are ENHRY and SYGVKD. Trimming at V came to 6 bases and at J to 1 base, leaving 5 bases not matched to a gene. This CDR3 is 14 amino acids long. CDR3 sequence: CAIRGTGPSYEQYF. The CDR3, as DNA: TGTGCCATCAGGGGGACAGGTCCTTCCTACGAGCAGTACTTC.

The V gene is TRBV9, the J gene TRBJ2-5; a weak D match, TRBD1 (6 bases). Per germline, CDR1 SGDLS and CDR2 YYNGEE. This CDR3 has 15 residues. V was pared by 0 bases and J by 5 bases, with 14 bases between. CDR3 DNA sequence: TGTGCCAGCAGCGTAGACGGGACACGGGCCGAGACCCAGTACTTC. This translates into CASSVDGTRAETQYF.

This clone was recorded once. This chain links TRBV15 with TRBJ2-7; 8 bases are a match to TRBD2. CDR3 size: 17 residues. Per germline, CDR1 LNHNV and CDR2 YYDKDF (reference sequence). V was pared by 1 base and J by 6 bases, with 14 bases of the junction left unmatched. CDR3 nucleotides: TGTGCCACCAGCAGAGGGATTAGCGGGACCTCAATGAGCGAGCAGTACTTC. Protein sequence: CATSRGISGTSMSEQYF.

V and J are TRBV7-6 and TRBJ1-4, with 11 nucleotides matching TRBD1. Germline V CDR1 and CDR2: SGHVS, FNYEAQ. This CDR3 region has 14 residues. The V gene end was trimmed by 5 bases and the J gene end by 10 bases; junction bases not matched to a gene: 6. The CDR3 protein is CASSPDRGRGKLFF. The DNA for the CDR3 is TGTGCCAGCAGCCCGGACAGGGGGCGCGGAAAACTGTTTTTT.

The V gene is TRBV11-2, the J gene TRBJ2-5; 9 bases align to TRBD1. This CDR3 spans 14 amino acids. V shed 6 bases, J shed 5 bases, and the junction held 7 bases outside the gene matches. Germline V gives CDR1 SGHAT, CDR2 FQNNGV. The chain's CDR3 is CASSLTGGWETQYF. The CDR3 DNA reads TGTGCCAGCAGTCTTACAGGGGGCTGGGAGACCCAGTACTTC.

J is TRBJ2-2 and V is TRBV29-1; 7 nucleotides agree with TRBD1. Germline V CDR1 and CDR2: SQVTM, ANQGSEA. Unmatched junction bases numbered 4, after V lost 4 bases and J lost 2 bases. This CDR3 is 14 amino acids long. CDR3 DNA: TGCAGCGTTGTGACAGGGATAAACACCGGGGAGCTGTTTTTT. Encoded protein: CSVVTGINTGELFF.

The chain combines TRBV27 with TRBJ2-1, with a weak D call TRBD2 (6 bases). Germline CDR1 and CDR2: MNHEY and SMNVEV (reference sequence). The CDR3 loop spans 13 amino acids. V lost 8 bases, J lost 3 bases, and 11 bases lay in between. Here the CDR3 DNA reads TGTGCCAGCGGGGGACTCCTCTACAATGAGCAGTTCTTC. Amino acid sequence: CASGGLLYNEQFF.

A note on this clone: An end of the junction differs from the germline gene, which may be a read error. V usage is TRBV28 and J usage is TRBJ1-2, with a possible D match to TRBD1 (6 bases). Per germline, CDR1 MDHEN and CDR2 SYDVKM. The CDR3 consists of 13 residues. The DNA for the CDR3 is TGTGCCGGCAGGGGAGAGGGCTTCAGTGGCTACACCTTC. Translating it yields CAGRGEGFSGYTF.

V gene TRBV7-2 combines with J gene TRBJ2-2; 8 positions match TRBD2. Germline values: CDR1 SGHTA, CDR2 FQGNSA. The CDR3 extends over 16 amino acids. V lost 4 bases, J lost 3 bases, and 7 bases stayed unmatched. CDR3 loop: CASSSRTSKYTGELFF. Here the CDR3 DNA reads TGTGCCAGCAGCTCCCGGACTAGCAAATACACCGGGGAGCTGTTTTTT.

The chain links TRBV2 to TRBJ2-7, with TRBD1 matching over 7 bases. The germline gives CDR1 SNHLY, CDR2 FYNNEI. Trimming at V came to 7 bases and at J to 5 bases, leaving 8 bases not matched to a gene. CDR3 length: 13 residues. CDR3 coding DNA: TGTGCCAGCATCTTGACAGGGAAGAACGAGCAGTACTTC. Protein sequence: CASILTGKNEQYF.

This clone was picked up one time. The genes are TRBV7-3 and TRBJ2-7; TRBD1 matches at 8 bases. CDR1 is SGHTA, CDR2 FQGTGA, per germline. The CDR3 consists of 15 residues. J lost 3 bases, V lost 5 bases, and 9 bases had no gene match. This CDR3 reads CASSLRQGTLYEQYF. DNA for the CDR3: TGTGCCAGCAGCCTCAGACAGGGGACCCTCTACGAGCAGTACTTC.

This clone appeared a single time. V usage is TRBV18 and J usage is TRBJ2-5; unclear D gene. Trimming stripped 3 bases from V and 4 bases from J, with 9 bases between. The CDR3 has 13 residues. Germline CDR1 and CDR2: KGHSH and LQKENI. The CDR3, as DNA: TGTGCCAGCTCACCTCTTCACCTAGAGACCCAGTACTTC. As protein: CASSPLHLETQYF.